This passage covers 10 T cell receptor beta chains from one sample sequenced in a study of cytomegalovirus exposure and HLA in healthy donors. The primer mix had 60 Vbeta and 13 Jbeta primers. Sequencing was performed with immunoSEQ multiplex PCR; in TCRdb, only in-frame clones are kept and a portion is missing. This table holds roughly 96,000 clones, roughly 74% found once. Sample: PBMCs. The receptors originated from a female donor in good health and CMV-seropositive.

The genes are TRBV4-2 and TRBJ2-1; TRBD1 matches at 8 bases. V lost 1 base, J lost 6 bases, and 11 bases stayed unmatched. The CDR3 spans 17 residues. Per germline, CDR1 LGHNA and CDR2 YNFKEQ. The CDR3 spells CASSQVRGQTGGNEQFF. The CDR3 nucleotides are TGTGCCAGCAGCCAAGTTAGGGGGCAAACAGGGGGCAATGAGCAGTTCTTC.

The rearrangement links TRBV6-5 to TRBJ1-6; D not certain. The CDR3 spans 16 residues. From germline, CDR1 is MNHEY and CDR2 SVGAGI. With 2 bases removed from V and 0 bases from J, the gap between germline ends came to 8 bases. The CDR3 nucleotides are TGTGCCAGCAGTTACCTCGCCAGCTCCTATAATTCACCCCTCCACTTT. Its protein is CASSYLASSYNSPLHF.

The chain recombines TRBV29-1 with TRBJ1-2; D may be TRBD1 (6 bases). Trimming removed 3 bases at V and 0 bases at J, with 14 bases between. The CDR3 is 15 amino acids. Per the germline V gene, CDR1 is SQVTM and CDR2 is ANQGSEA. The CDR3 nucleotides read TGCAGCGTTGAGGCAGGGGCCCTGACTAACTATGGCTACACCTTC. It is translated as CSVEAGALTNYGYTF.

This chain connects TRBV28 to TRBJ2-5; D gene ambiguous. The CDR3 totals 12 residues. Germline V CDR1 and CDR2: MDHEN, SYDVKM. Trimming removed 6 bases from V and 1 base from J, with 6 bases in between. CDR3 in DNA: TGTGCCAGCAGGTCCTTCCAAGAGACCCAGTACTTC. As protein: CASRSFQETQYF.

The chain employs TRBV19 and TRBJ2-7; D ambiguous. Germline V CDR1 and CDR2: LNHDA, SQIVND (reference sequence). CDR3 length equals 15 residues. The V end was cut by 3 bases, the J end by 3 bases, with 15 bases between. CDR3 protein: CASSIGPPPNYEQYF. DNA for the CDR3: TGTGCCAGTAGTATTGGGCCTCCCCCCAACTACGAGCAGTACTTC.

DNA of the CDR3: TGTGCCAGCAGCTTACATGGCGCGGCCTTAGGCGAGCAGTACTTC. Its protein is CASSLHGAALGEQYF. This rearrangement joins TRBV7-2 to TRBJ2-7; D remains ambiguous. CDR3 size: 15 residues. Germline loops: CDR1 SGHTA, CDR2 FQGNSA. V was clipped by 2 bases and J by 6 bases, with 17 bases between them.

The rearrangement links TRBV29-1 to TRBJ1-5; a possible D gene is TRBD1 (5 bases). The V gene lost 0 bases and the J gene lost 6 bases, with 9 bases spanning the gap. CDR1 is SQVTM, CDR2 ANQGSEA, per germline. The CDR3 runs to 13 residues. The CDR3 loop reads CSVEEDKAQPQHF. The DNA for the CDR3 is TGCAGCGTTGAAGAGGACAAAGCTCAGCCCCAGCATTTT.

This rearrangement joins TRBV7-9 to TRBJ1-2; D might be TRBD1 (6 bases). Germline lookup yields CDR1 SEHNR and CDR2 FQNEAQ (reference sequence). Trimming took off 4 bases at V and 2 bases at J, with 14 bases between the two ends. The CDR3 runs 15 residues. The CDR3 here is CASSSALGANYGYTF. The CDR3 DNA reads TGTGCCAGCAGCTCCGCGTTGGGGGCCAACTATGGCTACACCTTC.

The V gene is TRBV19, the J gene TRBJ1-5, with TRBD1 matching over 8 bases. Germline V gene lookup returns CDR1 LNHDA and CDR2 SQIVND (reference sequence). The CDR3 is 14 residues long. J lost 6 bases, V lost 3 bases, and 4 bases had no gene match. In DNA, the CDR3 is TGTGCCAGTAGTATCGGACAGGGCGGTCAGCCCCAGCATTTT. Amino acids: CASSIGQGGQPQHF. The whole variable domain, filled in from reference TRBV19 and TRBJ1-5, reads DGGITQSPKYLFRKEGQNVTLSCEQNLNHDAMYWYRQDPGQGLRLIYYSQIVNDFQKGDIAEGYSVSREKKESFPLTVTSAQKNPTAFYLCASSIGQGGQPQHFGDGTRLSIL.

The rearrangement links TRBV19 to TRBJ1-1; tentatively, D is TRBD1 (5 bases). V was pared by 4 bases and J by 5 bases, with 11 bases between. The CDR3 is 13 amino acids. CDR1 and CDR2 from the germline V gene are LNHDA and SQIVND (reference sequence). The CDR3 spells CASSNQGRTEAFF. CDR3 sequence (DNA): TGTGCCAGTAGTAACCAGGGAAGGACTGAAGCTTTCTTT. Full variable domain (remainder filled in from reference TRBV19 and TRBJ1-1): DGGITQSPKYLFRKEGQNVTLSCEQNLNHDAMYWYRQDPGQGLRLIYYSQIVNDFQKGDIAEGYSVSREKKESFPLTVTSAQKNPTAFYLCASSNQGRTEAFFGQGTRLTVV.